A single sample gave rise to the 12 T cell receptor beta chains below, sequenced in a study of CD8 T cells in ankylosing spondylitis. TCRdb itself ran the 5' RACE reads through MiXCR, one entry per CDR3 protein. The repertoire holds fewer than 650,000 distinct CDR3 sequences, with roughly 13% as singletons. General study results and limits: For ankylosing spondylitis blood, a TCR beta motif of several highly homologous variants appeared characteristic.

What these receptors recognize is not known. The sequenced material came from blood, either unsorted or a sorted T cell fraction (not recorded which). These receptor sequences come from a male donor with ankylosing spondylitis.

This clonotype was seen once. The chain has TRBV30 and TRBJ2-1, with 7 nucleotides matching TRBD2. The CDR3 covers 15 residues. Germline CDR1 and CDR2: GTSNPN and SVGIG (reference sequence). Trimming took 3 bases from V and 7 from J; bases not matched to a gene: 12. CDR3 protein: CAWSWVEAGMNEQFF. In DNA form, the CDR3 reads TGTGCCTGGAGCTGGGTGGAAGCGGGAATGAATGAGCAGTTCTTC.

The chain couples TRBV7-2 to TRBJ2-5; D is unresolved. V was trimmed by 5 bases and J by 1 base, leaving 14 bases between them. The CDR3 consists of 15 residues. Germline CDR1 SGHTA, CDR2 FQGNSA. The CDR3 sequence: CASSPLPPPQETQYF. CDR3 coding DNA: TGTGCCAGCAGCCCGCTTCCCCCACCCCAAGAGACCCAGTACTTC.

Ten or more counts support this clonotype. The rearrangement uses TRBV3-1 and TRBJ2-1, with 8 bases that match TRBD2. This CDR3 has 13 amino acids. The ends lost 4 bases at V and 7 bases at J; junction bases unmatched: 3. Germline lookup yields CDR1 LGHDT and CDR2 YNNKEL (reference sequence). The CDR3 region has the DNA TGTGCCAGCAGCCTCCGACTAGCGAATGAGCAGTTCTTC. Encoded protein: CASSLRLANEQFF.

On this clonotype itself: It may be a read error: a sequence one base away is much more abundant. J is TRBJ2-2 and V is TRBV3-1; D ambiguous. The CDR3 sequence is 12 residues long. V was shortened by 5 bases and J by 6 bases, with 7 bases between the two germline ends. Germline V CDR1 and CDR2: LGHDT, YNNKEL (reference sequence). Here the CDR3 reads CASSSPSGELFF. DNA of the CDR3: TGTGCCAGCAGCTCCCCGTCCGGGGAGCTGTTTTTT.

This rearrangement joins TRBV4-2 to TRBJ2-1, with 7 bases that match TRBD2. Germline lookup yields CDR1 LGHNA and CDR2 YNFKEQ. With V trimmed by 1 base and J by 8 bases, 11 bases remained unmatched. CDR3 length equals 16 residues. The CDR3 bases are TGTGCCAGCAGCCAAGGGCTAGCGGATATTAACTATGAGCAGTTCTTC. Its protein product is CASSQGLADINYEQFF.

This clonotype was observed a handful of times. The rearrangement joins TRBV7-2 to TRBJ1-3; 7 bases line up with TRBD1. CDR3 size: 15 residues. CDR1 SGHTA and CDR2 FQGNSA come from the germline V gene. V was pared by 5 bases and J by 0 bases, with 4 bases of the junction left unmatched. The CDR3 loop reads CASSAGTVSGNTIYF. As DNA, the CDR3 is TGTGCCAGCAGCGCTGGGACAGTCTCTGGAAACACCATATATTTT.

This clonotype came up a few times. The chain combines TRBV7-2 with TRBJ2-2; D is possibly TRBD1 or TRBD2 (5 bases each). V gave up 7 bases and J gave up 6 bases, with 18 bases separating them. The CDR3 consists of 15 residues. Germline lookup yields CDR1 SGHTA and CDR2 FQGNSA. Here the CDR3 DNA reads TGTGCCAGCACACAGGCCTTTACGGGACCCGGGGAGCTGTTTTTT. It specifies CASTQAFTGPGELFF. Full variable domain (outside the CDR3, taken from reference TRBV7-2 and TRBJ2-2): GAGVSQSPSNKVTEKGKDVELRCDPISGHTALYWYRQSLGQGLEFLIYFQGNSAPDKSGLPSDRFSAERTGGSVSTLTIQRTQQEDSAVYLCASTQAFTGPGELFFGEGSRLTVL.

The rearrangement joins TRBV20-1 to TRBJ2-4, with a possible D match to TRBD1 (6 bases). Germline assignment: CDR1 DFQATT and CDR2 SNEGSKA (reference sequence). The V gene lost 3 bases and the J gene lost 3 bases, with 12 bases spanning the gap. The CDR3 runs 14 residues. The CDR3: CSARGFRGKNIQYF. The CDR3 DNA is TGCAGTGCTAGGGGATTCAGGGGCAAAAACATTCAGTACTTC.

The chain recombines TRBV20-1 with TRBJ2-5; D gene uncertain. V was shortened by 1 base and J by 5 bases, with 11 bases between the two germline ends. This CDR3 has 13 residues. Germline V CDR1 and CDR2: DFQATT, SNEGSKA (reference sequence). Written as DNA, the CDR3 is TGCAGTGCTAGAGGCCGAGGCTGGGAGACCCAGTACTTC. Encoded protein: CSARGRGWETQYF.

The chain recombines TRBV5-5 with TRBJ2-5; no clear D gene. The CDR3 covers 14 residues. Germline V gives CDR1 SGHKS, CDR2 YYEKEE (reference sequence). The V gene lost 0 bases and the J gene lost 2 bases, with 8 bases spanning the gap. The chain's CDR3 is CASSLDAQQETQYF. DNA for the CDR3: TGTGCCAGCAGCTTGGATGCACAACAAGAGACCCAGTACTTC.

The table lists this clonotype with a few counts. This sequence joins TRBV12-5 and TRBJ2-1; D gene ambiguous. V was clipped by 3 bases and J by 5 bases, with 11 bases between them. In germline, CDR1 is LGHNT, CDR2 FRNRAP. The CDR3 is 14 residues long. CDR3 sequence (DNA): TGTGCTAGTGGTTTCCACCAACCAAACAATGAGCAGTTCTTC. The encoded protein is CASGFHQPNNEQFF.

Ten or more counts support this clonotype. The rearrangement joins TRBV7-8 to TRBJ1-3; D gene ambiguous. CDR1 is SGHVS and CDR2 is FQNEAQ in the germline V gene. Trimming took 5 bases from V and 4 from J, leaving 9 bases between them. The CDR3 runs 13 residues. This CDR3 is CASSGFGGNTIYF. The CDR3 DNA reads as TGTGCCAGCAGCGGATTTGGAGGAAACACCATATATTTT.